Below are 29 T cell receptor beta chains sequenced from a single sample in a study of beta chain features in type 1 diabetes. Investigators reverse transcribed all isolated RNA, so they sequenced expressed TCRB transcripts. The repertoire was sequenced with immunoSEQ multiplex PCR; TCRdb's copy has only in-frame clones and lacks some. The sample contains just over 600,000 clones, roughly a sixth of which appear only once. The sequenced sample was naive CD4+ T cells from blood. These receptors came from a man aged 18 to 29 in good health.

This clone has just a few counts. The chain uses TRBV20-1 and TRBJ2-3; D not certain. V lost 3 bases and J 11 bases, leaving 12 bases between the germline ends. Germline lookup yields CDR1 DFQATT and CDR2 SNEGSKA (reference sequence). CDR3 length: 11 amino acids. The DNA of the CDR3 is TGCAGTGCTAGGGGGTTCCCGGGGCAGTATTTT. It codes for CSARGFPGQYF.

Only a few counts were recorded for this clone. The chain carries TRBV4-3 and TRBJ2-1; 11 bases are a match to TRBD2. The CDR3 has 17 residues. J was trimmed by 4 bases and V by 0 bases; bases with no gene match: 5. CDR1 is LGHNA, CDR2 YSLEER, per germline. This chain's CDR3 is CASSQDLLAGGYNEQFF. The CDR3 region has the DNA TGCGCCAGCAGCCAAGACCTTCTAGCGGGAGGTTACAATGAGCAGTTCTTC.

The rearrangement joins TRBV4-3 to TRBJ1-6; no clear D gene. From germline, CDR1 is LGHNA and CDR2 YSLEER. CDR3 length: 15 residues. V gave up 1 base and J gave up 7 bases, with 11 bases separating them. CDR3 amino acids: CASSQAETSNSPLHF. CDR3 bases: TGCGCCAGCAGCCAAGCGGAGACATCCAATTCACCCCTCCACTTT.

The chain is built from TRBV9 and TRBJ2-5, with D uncertain. The CDR3 totals 15 residues. Trimming removed 0 bases from V and 4 bases from J, with 13 bases in between. Germline assignment: CDR1 SGDLS and CDR2 YYNGEE. The CDR3 coding sequence is TGTGCCAGCAGCGTAGCCCCCTGGTCGCGAGAGACCCAGTACTTC. Translation: CASSVAPWSRETQYF.

J is TRBJ2-3 and V is TRBV7-8; 12 nucleotides align to TRBD2. Germline V CDR1 and CDR2: SGHVS, FQNEAQ. The CDR3 has 19 amino acids. The V segment lost 6 bases and the J segment 1 base; nucleotides outside the gene matches: 14. The CDR3 sequence: CASRPFRLAGEAGTDTQYF. The CDR3 DNA reads TGTGCCAGCAGGCCCTTCCGACTAGCGGGGGAAGCTGGCACAGATACGCAGTATTTT.

Only a few counts were recorded for this clone. In the same sample, other DNA sequences code for this CDR3. The chain carries TRBV28 and TRBJ1-1, with D unclear. With 2 bases removed from V and 1 base from J, the gap between germline ends came to 5 bases. This CDR3 comprises 13 residues. Looked up from germline, CDR1 is MDHEN and CDR2 is SYDVKM. The CDR3 region is CASSLRENTEAFF. Here the CDR3 DNA reads TGTGCCAGCAGTTTAAGGGAGAACACTGAAGCTTTCTTT.

The chain links TRBV5-1 to TRBJ2-2; D call uncertain. The CDR3 has 15 residues. From germline, CDR1 is SGHRS and CDR2 YFSETQ. V was trimmed by 4 bases and J by 1 base, leaving 11 bases between them. The CDR3 sequence is CASSGSRWNTGELFF. The CDR3 DNA sequence: TGCGCCAGCAGCGGCAGCCGGTGGAACACCGGGGAGCTGTTTTTT.

The rearrangement joins TRBV19 to TRBJ2-2, with 10 nucleotides matching TRBD2. This CDR3 contains 17 residues. Germline-derived CDR1 and CDR2 are LNHDA and SQIVND (reference sequence). V lost 6 bases to trimming and J lost 6 bases; unmatched junction nucleotides: 13. The CDR3 reads CASRLPAWTSGPGELFF. Written as DNA, the CDR3 is TGTGCCAGTAGACTACCCGCCTGGACTAGCGGACCCGGGGAGCTGTTTTTT.

The CDR3 coding sequence is TGTGCCAGCACGTTTGACAGGGTGGACACTGAAGCTTTCTTT. It is translated as CASTFDRVDTEAFF. The chain employs TRBV18 and TRBJ1-1; 7 nucleotides match TRBD1. Germline CDR1 KGHSH, CDR2 LQKENI. CDR3 length equals 14 residues. V lost 8 bases, J lost 3 bases, and 9 bases stayed unmatched.

The chain couples TRBV9 to TRBJ2-5; D gene uncertain. Germline CDR1 reads SGDLS; CDR2 reads YYNGEE. The CDR3 is 13 residues long. Trimming removed 3 bases from V and 5 bases from J, with 11 bases in between. This CDR3 reads CASSAVGMETQYF. CDR3 nucleotide sequence: TGTGCCAGCAGCGCAGTGGGAATGGAGACCCAGTACTTC.

This rearrangement joins TRBV6-5 to TRBJ2-7; 7 positions agree with TRBD1. The CDR3 loop spans 14 amino acids. V trimming: 2 bases; J trimming: 3 bases; junction bases outside the gene matches: 4. CDR1 is MNHEY, CDR2 SVGAGI, per germline. CDR3 nucleotide sequence: TGTGCCAGCAGTTACCTTCGGACAGGCTACGAGCAGTACTTC. It codes for CASSYLRTGYEQYF.

V gene TRBV7-9 combines with J gene TRBJ1-2; a weak D match, TRBD1 (5 bases). This CDR3 has 12 residues. The V end lost 4 bases, the J end lost 10 bases, and 13 bases lay between the germline ends. CDR1 and CDR2 from the germline V gene are SEHNR and FQNEAQ (reference sequence). The CDR3 nucleotides read TGTGCCAGCAGCTGGAGGCCCAGGGACTACACCTTC. It is translated as CASSWRPRDYTF. Drawing the rest from reference TRBV7-9 and TRBJ1-2, the complete variable domain is DTGVSQNPRHKITKRGQNVTFRCDPISEHNRLYWYRQTLGQGPEFLTYFQNEAQLEKSRLLSDRFSAERPKGSFSTLEIQRTEQGDSAMYLCASSWRPRDYTFGSGTRLTVV.

This chain joins TRBV15 and TRBJ2-7; D might be TRBD2 (7 bases). Trimming left V 0 bases short and J 2 bases short, with 14 bases between. Germline CDR1 LNHNV, CDR2 YYDKDF (reference sequence). The CDR3 has 16 residues. The CDR3 here is CATSRDPGGGPYEQYF. As DNA, the CDR3 is TGTGCCACCAGCAGAGATCCGGGGGGCGGTCCCTACGAGCAGTACTTC. Combining the CDR3 with reference TRBV15 and TRBJ2-7 gives the whole variable domain DAMVIQNPRYQVTQFGKPVTLSCSQTLNHNVMYWYQQKSSQAPKLLFHYYDKDFNNEADTPDNFQSRRPNTSFCFLDIRSPGLGDTAMYLCATSRDPGGGPYEQYFGPGTRLTVT.

In its sample, this clone was seen a few times. The rearrangement links TRBV2 to TRBJ1-5, with a tentative D call TRBD1 (6 bases). The CDR3 totals 15 residues. In germline, CDR1 is SNHLY, CDR2 FYNNEI. V gave up 4 bases and J gave up 3 bases, with 13 bases separating them. The CDR3 DNA reads as TGTGCCAGCAGTGTACAAGGGGGGTTCAATCAGCCCCAGCATTTT. Encoded protein: CASSVQGGFNQPQHF.

The J gene is TRBJ2-1, the V gene TRBV5-4, with 8 bases that match TRBD1. CDR1 is SGHNT and CDR2 is YYREEE in the germline V gene (reference sequence). The J segment lost 7 bases and the V segment lost 4 bases, leaving 10 bases of the junction unmatched. The CDR3 has 15 residues. CDR3 nucleotide sequence: TGTGCCAGCAGCCCGGGGACAGGAATACGGAATGAGCAGTTCTTC. The encoded protein is CASSPGTGIRNEQFF.

This clone was seen more than once but under ten times. The V call is TRBV7-8, the J call TRBJ2-1; D unresolved. CDR3 size: 14 residues. V lost 4 bases and J 7 bases, leaving 14 bases between the germline ends. CDR1 SGHVS and CDR2 FQNEAQ come from the germline V gene. CDR3 coding DNA: TGTGCCAGCAGCTACTTACGACACATAAATGAGCAGTTCTTC. This codes for CASSYLRHINEQFF.

In this sample, this clone turned up a few times. V gene TRBV19 combines with J gene TRBJ1-2; TRBD1 is a possible D gene (6 bases). CDR3 length: 14 amino acids. In germline, CDR1 is LNHDA, CDR2 SQIVND (reference sequence). V lost 6 bases and J 6 bases, leaving 17 bases between the germline ends. The CDR3 is CASRNAGEGHGYTF. DNA for the CDR3: TGTGCCAGTAGGAATGCAGGGGAAGGGCATGGCTACACCTTC.

This chain uses TRBV20-1 with TRBJ2-7; D might be TRBD1 (5 bases). Germline V CDR1 and CDR2: DFQATT, SNEGSKA (reference sequence). V lost 6 bases and J lost 5, with 8 bases in between. The CDR3 extends over 10 amino acids. CDR3 bases: TGCAGTGCCTCCAGGGACGAGCAGTACTTC. Translation gives CSASRDEQYF.

The chain uses TRBV27 and TRBJ2-2, with 11 bases aligning to TRBD2. This CDR3 spans 15 amino acids. Germline V gene sequence: CDR1 MNHEY, CDR2 SMNVEV (reference sequence). V lost 6 bases, J lost 4 bases, and 4 bases stayed unmatched. CDR3 region: CASRGLAAITGELFF. The CDR3 nucleotides read TGTGCCAGCAGGGGACTAGCGGCTATCACCGGGGAGCTGTTTTTT.

The rearrangement joins TRBV29-1 to TRBJ1-4, with a possible D match to TRBD1 (5 bases). Trimming took off 8 bases at V and 7 bases at J, with 20 bases between the two ends. The CDR3 covers 14 residues. In germline, CDR1 is SQVTM, CDR2 ANQGSEA. CDR3 coding DNA: TGCAGCTCAAGGGGCGGACCAAGTGGTGAAAAACTGTTTTTT. It encodes CSSRGGPSGEKLFF.

The chain links TRBV11-2 to TRBJ2-5; the D is unclear. Germline assignment: CDR1 SGHAT and CDR2 FQNNGV. This CDR3 contains 14 residues. The V and J ends lost 6 bases and 2 bases respectively, with 13 bases between them. CDR3 region: CASRVPGRQETQYF. CDR3 nucleotides: TGTGCCAGCAGGGTTCCGGGCCGACAAGAGACCCAGTACTTC.

The J gene is TRBJ1-6, the V gene TRBV6-1; D perhaps matches TRBD1 (6 bases). There are 13 residues in the CDR3. The V end was cut by 7 bases, the J end by 7 bases, with 11 bases between. The germline CDR1 and CDR2 sequences are MNHNS and SASEGT. The CDR3 sequence is CASIRGGNSPLHF. The CDR3 bases are TGTGCCAGCATCCGAGGGGGGAATTCACCCCTCCACTTT.

This clone turned up a few times. V is TRBV2 and J is TRBJ1-1; D gene unclear. Germline V lookup: CDR1 SNHLY, CDR2 FYNNEI. The CDR3 runs to 11 residues. The germline V and J ends were trimmed by 3 bases and 7 bases, with 6 bases remaining between them. CDR3 DNA sequence: TGTGCCAGCAGTGATCGAGGTGAAGCTTTCTTT. Its protein is CASSDRGEAFF.

This clone was seen a few times. The chain carries TRBV7-2 and TRBJ2-7; TRBD1 or TRBD2 may be the D gene (7 bases each). Germline CDR1 SGHTA, CDR2 FQGNSA. Between the trimmed V and J ends, which lost 4 bases and 3 bases, there was a span of 16 bases. This CDR3 region has 15 residues. Here the CDR3 DNA reads TGTGCCAGCAGCTCCCAAGGGGGCGGGAGCTACGAGCAGTACTTC. It yields the protein CASSSQGGGSYEQYF.

V and J are TRBV7-8 and TRBJ2-7; 10 nucleotides agree with TRBD1. The CDR3 is made up of 14 amino acids. Looked up from germline, CDR1 is SGHVS and CDR2 is FQNEAQ. V was pared by 3 bases and J by 6 bases, with 5 bases of the junction left unmatched. In DNA form, the CDR3 reads TGTGCCAGCAGCTTTCCCGGGACAGGGGTCGAGCAGTACTTC. It codes for CASSFPGTGVEQYF.

The chain is built from TRBV7-9 and TRBJ2-1; 7 bases map to TRBD2. The germline V gene encodes CDR1 SEHNR and CDR2 FQNEAQ (reference sequence). The CDR3 loop spans 15 amino acids. Trimming removed 1 base from V and 4 bases from J; junction bases left unmatched: 4. CDR3 protein: CASSLDRGGYNEQFF. The DNA of the CDR3 is TGTGCCAGCAGCTTAGATAGGGGAGGGTACAATGAGCAGTTCTTC.

The chain employs TRBV7-3 and TRBJ1-4; TRBD1 might be the D (5 bases). From germline, CDR1 is SGHTA and CDR2 FQGTGA. This CDR3 region has 15 residues. V lost 0 bases and J lost 7, with 12 bases in between. The DNA for the CDR3 is TGTGCCAGCAGCTTAACGAAGGGGTATGGTGAAAAACTGTTTTTT. It yields the protein CASSLTKGYGEKLFF.

The chain carries TRBV29-1 and TRBJ1-4, with D possibly being TRBD1 (6 bases). V was clipped by 7 bases and J by 5 bases, with 17 bases between them. CDR3 length: 14 amino acids. Germline V gene data show CDR1 as SQVTM and CDR2 as ANQGSEA. CDR3 residues: CSAPGGQHNEKLFF. CDR3 DNA: TGCAGCGCTCCGGGGGGACAACACAATGAAAAACTGTTTTTT.

The table lists this clone with a few counts. The V gene is TRBV30, the J gene TRBJ1-2, with D perhaps TRBD1 (6 bases). Germline CDR1 and CDR2: GTSNPN and SVGIG (reference sequence). V was shortened by 0 bases and J by 8 bases, with 13 bases between the two germline ends. The CDR3 spans 13 residues. The chain's CDR3 is CAWSVRGSKGYTF. Here the CDR3 DNA reads TGTGCCTGGAGTGTAAGGGGGTCCAAAGGCTACACCTTC.